This T cell receptor (beta chain) derives from a study of blood T cell repertoires in COVID-19. Study overall: Italy, Spain and the United States were the sources of the convalescent and acute COVID-19 samples. Sources were T cells, B-cell-depleted T cells, or PBMCs; the material itself was cDNA or gDNA.

Source study methods: Amplification with reference gene primers provided the estimates of nucleated cell counts. TCRdb keeps only in-frame clones here, not all; method: immunoSEQ multiplex PCR. The D gene and trimming were derived from the DNA, and the V and J assignments and clone size from that table. The sample includes 200,000 to 300,000 clones, 84% of them seen just once. Sequenced: peripheral blood. The receptor's source is a woman between 40 and 55 years old who had recovered from COVID-19.

This CDR3 is CASSHPSGGGTDTQYF. DNA of the CDR3: TGTGCCAGCAGCCATCCTAGCGGGGGCGGCACAGATACGCAGTATTTT. The J gene is TRBJ2-3, the V gene TRBV7-9; TRBD2 matches at 10 bases. This CDR3 has 16 amino acids. Looked up from germline, CDR1 is SEHNR and CDR2 is FQNEAQ (reference sequence). V dropped 5 bases and J dropped 1; count of bases not matched to a gene: 6. Full variable domain (missing parts from reference TRBV7-9 and TRBJ2-3): DTGVSQNPRHKITKRGQNVTFRCDPISEHNRLYWYRQTLGQGPEFLTYFQNEAQLEKSRLLSDRFSAERPKGSFSTLEIQRTEQGDSAMYLCASSHPSGGGTDTQYFGPGTRLTVL.